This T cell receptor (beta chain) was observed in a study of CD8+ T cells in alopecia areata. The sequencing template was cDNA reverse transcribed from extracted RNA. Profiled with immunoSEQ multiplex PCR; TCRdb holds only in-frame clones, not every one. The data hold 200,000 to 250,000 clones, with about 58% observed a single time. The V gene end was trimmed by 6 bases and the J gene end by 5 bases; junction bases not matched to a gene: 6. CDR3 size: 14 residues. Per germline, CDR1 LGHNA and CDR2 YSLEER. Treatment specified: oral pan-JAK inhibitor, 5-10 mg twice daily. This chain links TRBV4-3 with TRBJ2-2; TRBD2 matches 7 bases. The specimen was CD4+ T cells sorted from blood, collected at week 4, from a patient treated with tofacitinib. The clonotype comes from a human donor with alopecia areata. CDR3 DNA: TGCGCCAGCAGTCTAGCGGTCCTGACCGGGGAGCTGTTTTTT. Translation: CASSLAVLTGELFF.